This T cell receptor beta chain was obtained from a study of T cell changes during pregnancy in multiple sclerosis. The CDR3 runs to 15 residues. V was clipped by 6 bases and J by 4 bases; unmatched bases: 8. Germline values: CDR1 MNHEY, CDR2 SVGAGI. Sequenced by immunoSEQ multiplex PCR; TCRdb stores in-frame clones only, minus some. Among some 70,000 clones listed, 90% to 95% were seen once. The receptor was derived from a female donor in good health, enrolled as a control in a pregnancy study. Sequences were derived from peripheral blood, sampled in the second trimester of pregnancy. The chain joins TRBV6-5 to TRBJ1-5; 8 nucleotides align to TRBD1. The CDR3 is CASRAGGPENQPQHF. The CDR3 DNA follows: TGTGCCAGCAGGGCAGGGGGCCCTGAGAATCAGCCCCAGCATTTT.